These 21 T cell receptor beta chains came from one sample sequenced in a study of Ad26.COV2.S vaccination and SARS-CoV-2 variants. Indicated treatment: approximately 18 received Ad26.COV2.S at low or high dose, single or two shots; five or six received placebo; per-sample allocation not given. Day 63 following the first vaccine or placebo injection was when the samples were taken. TCRdb's table, derived via immunoSEQ multiplex PCR, lists solely in-frame clones and lacks some. The table lists 200,000 to 250,000 clones, 70% to 90% of them singletons, with 9.5% to 12% in the top ten. The specimen was peripheral blood, collected in a trial of Ad26.COV2.S vaccine versus placebo. These receptors came from a person aged 18-65 years who received the Ad26.COV2.S COVID-19 vaccine or a placebo.

J is TRBJ2-5 and V is TRBV15; weak D call: TRBD1 (6 bases). Trimming removed 1 base from V and 5 bases from J, with 14 bases in between. The CDR3 has 15 amino acids. Germline assignment: CDR1 LNHNV and CDR2 YYDKDF (reference sequence). The CDR3 loop is CATSRAGAAWETQYF. The CDR3 nucleotides are TGTGCCACCAGCAGAGCAGGGGCTGCCTGGGAGACCCAGTACTTC.

Of note for this clone: At one end the junction does not follow the germline gene, possibly because of a read error. The chain links TRBV5-6 to TRBJ2-7, with 7 nucleotides matching TRBD1. In germline, CDR1 is SGHDT, CDR2 YYEEEE. The CDR3 has 12 amino acids. CDR3 protein: CASSYDTTGCDF. The CDR3 DNA follows: TGTGCCAGCAGTTATGATACGACAGGGTGTGACTTC.

This clone has only one observation. The gene calls are TRBV24-1 and TRBJ2-1; 7 nucleotides line up with TRBD1. The CDR3 has 16 amino acids. The germline V gene encodes CDR1 KGHDR and CDR2 SFDVKD. Trimming removed 0 bases from V and 5 bases from J; junction bases left unmatched: 6. CDR3 loop: CATSDLGGTDHNEQFF. In DNA, the CDR3 is TGTGCCACCAGTGATTTGGGTGGGACAGACCACAATGAGCAGTTCTTC.

The chain recombines TRBV7-2 with TRBJ1-5, with D tentatively TRBD1 (5 bases). Germline values: CDR1 SGHTA, CDR2 FQGNSA. V gave up 2 bases and J gave up 1 base, with 9 bases separating them. CDR3 length equals 15 residues. The chain's CDR3 is CASSLPGLSNQPQHF. The DNA of the CDR3 is TGTGCCAGCAGCTTACCGGGGCTGAGCAATCAGCCCCAGCATTTT.

The chain couples TRBV11-2 to TRBJ1-4; possibly TRBD1 for D (6 bases). From germline, CDR1 is SGHAT and CDR2 FQNNGV. Deletions cut 3 bases from V and 4 bases from J, with 9 bases between. The CDR3 is 14 amino acids. The CDR3 DNA reads as TGTGCCAGCAGCTTTGGGACATATAATGAAAAACTGTTTTTT. Protein sequence: CASSFGTYNEKLFF.

The rearrangement links TRBV3-1 (or the pseudogene TRBV3-2) to TRBJ1-1; no reliable D call. The CDR3 spans 18 residues. Germline CDR1 reads LGHDT; CDR2 reads YNNKEL (reference sequence). V dropped 0 bases and J dropped 3 bases, with 20 bases sitting between them. The CDR3 loop reads CASSQDGGQTISDTEAFF. The CDR3 nucleotides read TGTGCCAGCAGCCAAGACGGTGGGCAGACGATTAGCGACACTGAAGCTTTCTTT.

This rearrangement joins TRBV5-1 to TRBJ2-1, with TRBD2 identical over 10 bases. CDR1 and CDR2 (germline): SGHRS, YFSETQ. V lost 0 bases and J lost 0; bases outside the gene matches: 9. CDR3 length: 19 amino acids. DNA of the CDR3: TGCGCCAGCAGCTTGGGTTCGGGACTAGCGCGAGTCTCCTACAATGAGCAGTTCTTC. Translation: CASSLGSGLARVSYNEQFF.

This chain links TRBV27 with TRBJ1-6; D call uncertain. This CDR3 is 13 amino acids long. V was clipped by 6 bases and J by 3 bases, with 6 bases between them. Looked up from germline, CDR1 is MNHEY and CDR2 is SMNVEV (reference sequence). DNA of the CDR3: TGTGCCAGCAGCAAGAACTATAATTCACCCCTCCACTTT. It specifies CASSKNYNSPLHF.

This clone occurred a few times. The gene calls are TRBV6-2 or TRBV6-3 and TRBJ1-1; D call uncertain. Germline CDR1 and CDR2: MNHEY and SVGEGT. CDR3 size: 15 residues. V lost 0 bases, J lost 1 base, and 9 bases lay in between. CDR3 region: CASSYSGRANTEAFF. The CDR3 nucleotides are TGTGCCAGCAGTTACTCCGGCAGAGCGAACACTGAAGCTTTCTTT.

In this sample, this clone turned up a few times. V is TRBV6-5 and J is TRBJ2-2; weak D call: TRBD1 (5 bases). CDR1 is MNHEY, CDR2 SVGAGI, per germline. The V end lost 6 bases, the J end lost 6 bases, and 14 bases lay between the germline ends. The length of the CDR3 is 14 residues. The CDR3 protein is CASRPTGFAGELFF. In DNA form, the CDR3 reads TGTGCCAGCAGGCCTACAGGTTTCGCCGGGGAGCTGTTTTTT.

The chain links TRBV29-1 to TRBJ2-7; maybe TRBD2 (6 bases). Trimming cost V 4 bases and J 7 bases, with 14 bases left between them. This CDR3 contains 12 residues. The V gene's germline CDR1 is SQVTM and CDR2 ANQGSEA. CDR3: CSVVQLGGEQYF. The DNA for the CDR3 is TGCAGCGTTGTCCAACTAGGAGGGGAGCAGTACTTC.

This clone showed up just once. The chain joins TRBV2 to TRBJ2-2; 9 nucleotides line up with TRBD1. Germline lookup yields CDR1 SNHLY and CDR2 FYNNEI. Trimming cost V 7 bases and J 7 bases; bases outside gene matches: 7. The CDR3 is made up of 14 amino acids. The CDR3 coding sequence is TGTGCCAGCATGGAACAGGGGGCTGGCGGGGAGCTGTTTTTT. The encoded protein is CASMEQGAGGELFF.

The CDR3 is CATSRASRNTEAFF. CDR3 in DNA: TGTGCCACCAGCAGAGCTTCAAGGAACACTGAAGCTTTCTTT. The chain carries TRBV15 and TRBJ1-1; no clear D. CDR1 is LNHNV, CDR2 YYDKDF, per germline (reference sequence). This CDR3 region has 14 residues. Trimming removed 1 base at V and 1 base at J, with 7 bases between.

The chain is built from TRBV7-3 and TRBJ2-1; tentatively, D is TRBD2 (5 bases). CDR3 length: 13 residues. With 6 bases removed from V and 8 bases from J, the gap between germline ends came to 14 bases. The V gene's germline CDR1 is SGHTA and CDR2 FQGTGA. CDR3 bases: TGTGCCAGCAGTTCTAGCTGGGGTTATGAGCAGTTCTTC. It codes for CASSSSWGYEQFF. Filled out from reference TRBV7-3 and TRBJ2-1, the complete variable domain reads GAGVSQTPSNKVTEKGKYVELRCDPISGHTALYWYRQSLGQGPEFLIYFQGTGAADDSGLPNDRFFAVRPEGSVSTLKIQRTERGDSAVYLCASSSSWGYEQFFGPGTRLTVL.

The chain joins TRBV11-3 to TRBJ2-5, with D tentatively TRBD1 or TRBD2 (6 bases each). CDR3 size: 13 residues. Per germline, CDR1 SGHNT and CDR2 YENEEA. V was pared by 5 bases and J by 4 bases, with 11 bases between. CDR3 sequence: CASSPGARETQYF. The CDR3 DNA is TGTGCCAGCAGCCCGGGGGCCAGAGAGACCCAGTACTTC.

This rearrangement joins TRBV11-2 to TRBJ1-1; D is undetermined. Germline CDR1 is SGHAT and CDR2 is FQNNGV. V was pared by 0 bases and J by 1 base, with 9 bases between. This CDR3 is built from 15 residues. CDR3: CASSLEGNSNTEAFF. The CDR3 DNA reads as TGTGCCAGCAGCTTAGAGGGGAACTCGAACACTGAAGCTTTCTTT.

The chain couples TRBV10-3 to TRBJ1-1, with D perhaps TRBD1 (6 bases). The CDR3 runs 14 residues. Germline CDR1 is ENHRY and CDR2 is SYGVKD. Trimming removed 10 bases from V and 0 bases from J, with 15 bases in between. In nucleotides, the CDR3 is TGTGCCACCGTCGGGGGCAGGTTGAACACTGAAGCTTTCTTT. As protein: CATVGGRLNTEAFF.

This clone was detected only once. The genes are TRBV4-2 and TRBJ2-7; TRBD2 aligns across 14 bases. V gave up 3 bases and J gave up 3 bases; unmatched junction bases: 7. Germline V gene lookup returns CDR1 LGHNA and CDR2 YNFKEQ. This CDR3 comprises 17 residues. The CDR3 nucleotides are TGTGCCAGCAGCCAGACTAGCGGGGGGGCCTTGAGCTACGAGCAGTACTTC. It specifies CASSQTSGGALSYEQYF.

The chain links TRBV7-2 to TRBJ2-2; 7 bases align to TRBD2. The junction had 7 bases not matched to a gene; V was cut back by 4 bases and J by 2 bases. The length of the CDR3 is 16 residues. Germline CDR1 is SGHTA and CDR2 is FQGNSA. The CDR3 loop is CASSSASGPNTGELFF. CDR3 nucleotides: TGTGCCAGCAGCTCCGCTAGCGGCCCTAACACCGGGGAGCTGTTTTTT.

Only a few counts were recorded for this clone. V gene TRBV7-6 combines with J gene TRBJ2-7; possibly TRBD1 for D (6 bases). Trimming stripped 3 bases from V and 2 bases from J, with 14 bases between. CDR1 and CDR2 (germline): SGHVS, FNYEAQ. The CDR3 loop spans 15 amino acids. The CDR3 spells CASSLWGLLPYEQYF. The CDR3 bases are TGTGCCAGCAGCTTGTGGGGGCTCCTACCCTACGAGCAGTACTTC.

The CDR3 is CASSSTLLRQGTPPGQYF. As DNA, the CDR3 is TGTGCCAGCAGCTCCACCCTCCTTCGCCAGGGCACCCCCCCGGGGCAGTACTTC. The rearrangement joins TRBV5-5 to TRBJ2-7, with D possibly being TRBD1 (5 bases). Germline V gene lookup returns CDR1 SGHKS and CDR2 YYEKEE (reference sequence). V gave up 3 bases and J gave up 9 bases, with 31 bases separating them. This CDR3 has 18 amino acids.